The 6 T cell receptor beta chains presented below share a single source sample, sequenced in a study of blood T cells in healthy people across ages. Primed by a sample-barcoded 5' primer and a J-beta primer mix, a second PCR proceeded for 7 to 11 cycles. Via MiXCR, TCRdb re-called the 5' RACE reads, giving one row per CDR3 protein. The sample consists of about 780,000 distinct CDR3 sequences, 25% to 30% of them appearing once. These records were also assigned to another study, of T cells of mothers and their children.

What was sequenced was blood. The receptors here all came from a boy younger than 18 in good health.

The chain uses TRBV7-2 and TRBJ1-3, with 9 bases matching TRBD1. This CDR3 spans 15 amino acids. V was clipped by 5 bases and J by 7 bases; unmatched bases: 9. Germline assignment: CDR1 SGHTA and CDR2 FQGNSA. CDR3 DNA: TGTGCCAGCAGCCCAGGACAGGGGCCAACGAACACCATATATTTT. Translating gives CASSPGQGPTNTIYF.

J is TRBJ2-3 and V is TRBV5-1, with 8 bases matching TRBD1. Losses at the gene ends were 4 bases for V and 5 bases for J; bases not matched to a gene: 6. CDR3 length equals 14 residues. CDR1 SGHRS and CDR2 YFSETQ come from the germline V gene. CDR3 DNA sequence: TGCGCCAGCAGCGTACCAGGGGGCAGAGATACGCAGTATTTT. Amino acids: CASSVPGGRDTQYF.

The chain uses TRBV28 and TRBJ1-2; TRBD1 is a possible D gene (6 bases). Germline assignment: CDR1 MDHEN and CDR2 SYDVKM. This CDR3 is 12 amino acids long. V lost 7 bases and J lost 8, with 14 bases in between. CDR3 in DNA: TGTGCCAGCACCCTGGGAGGGGGAGGCTACACCTTC. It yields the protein CASTLGGGGYTF.

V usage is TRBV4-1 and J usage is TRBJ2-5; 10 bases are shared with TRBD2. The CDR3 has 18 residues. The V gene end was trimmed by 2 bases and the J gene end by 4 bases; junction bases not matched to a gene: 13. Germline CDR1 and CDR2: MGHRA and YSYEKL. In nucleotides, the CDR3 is TGCGCCAGCAGCCAACTAACCCGGACTAGCGGAAGGGGAGAGACCCAGTACTTC. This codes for CASSQLTRTSGRGETQYF.

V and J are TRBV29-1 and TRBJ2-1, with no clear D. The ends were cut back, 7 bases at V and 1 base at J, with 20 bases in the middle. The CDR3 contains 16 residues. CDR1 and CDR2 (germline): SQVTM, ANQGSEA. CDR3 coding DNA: TGCAGCGCCATTCCGCCTTGGGCAGCTTCCTACAATGAGCAGTTCTTC. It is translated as CSAIPPWAASYNEQFF.

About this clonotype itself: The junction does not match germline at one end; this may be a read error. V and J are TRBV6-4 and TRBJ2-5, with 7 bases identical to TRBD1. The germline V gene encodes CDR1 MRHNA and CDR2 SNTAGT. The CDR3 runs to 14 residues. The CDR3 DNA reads TGTGCCAGCACTTGGGACAGCTTCCCGAAGACCCAGTATTTC. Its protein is CASTWDSFPKTQYF.